A single sample gave rise to the 32 T cell receptor beta chains below, sequenced in a study of blood T cell repertoires in COVID-19. Measured with immunoSEQ multiplex PCR; TCRdb has only the in-frame clones, and not every one. Here the sample spans approximately 100,000 clones, approximately 69% being singletons. Sequences were obtained from peripheral blood. The receptors come from a man older than 75 with acute or convalescent COVID-19.

This chain joins TRBV18 and TRBJ2-1; 9 bases align to TRBD2. The CDR3 has 15 amino acids. V lost 2 bases, J lost 7 bases, and 6 bases stayed unmatched. Germline assignment: CDR1 KGHSH and CDR2 LQKENI. CDR3 sequence reads: CASSPGVAGANEQFF. The CDR3 nucleotides read TGTGCCAGCTCACCAGGGGTAGCGGGAGCTAATGAGCAGTTCTTC.

The chain uses TRBV6-1 and TRBJ1-2; the D gene is possibly TRBD1 (5 bases). CDR3 length: 13 amino acids. Germline V gene sequence: CDR1 MNHNS, CDR2 SASEGT. Trimming removed 0 bases at V and 4 bases at J, with 6 bases between. The CDR3 spells CASSEAGLYGYTF. For the CDR3, the DNA is TGTGCCAGCAGTGAAGCGGGGCTCTATGGCTACACCTTC.

The chain uses TRBV7-2 and TRBJ2-1, with 8 bases identical to TRBD1. CDR1 and CDR2 (germline): SGHTA, FQGNSA. The ends lost 5 bases at V and 7 bases at J; junction bases unmatched: 7. There are 14 residues in the CDR3. The CDR3 coding sequence is TGTGCCAGCAGCCTTCAGGGGGCATTGAATGAGCAGTTCTTC. Translating gives CASSLQGALNEQFF.

This sequence joins TRBV14 and TRBJ2-1, with TRBD1 as a possible D gene (6 bases). CDR1 is SGHDN, CDR2 FVKESK, per germline. The CDR3 runs to 15 residues. V lost 4 bases and J lost 6, with 16 bases in between. CDR3 sequence (DNA): TGTGCCAGCAGCCGGGACACCTATTACTCCAATGAGCAGTTCTTC. The encoded protein is CASSRDTYYSNEQFF. The complete variable domain, with remaining parts taken from reference TRBV14 and TRBJ2-1, reads EAGVTQFPSHSVIEKGQTVTLRCDPISGHDNLYWYRRVMGKEIKFLLHFVKESKQDESGMPNNRFLAERTGGTYSTLKVQPAELEDSGVYFCASSRDTYYSNEQFFGPGTRLTVL.

This clone came up a few times. The chain uses TRBV2 and TRBJ2-3, with a possible D match to TRBD2 (6 bases). CDR1 and CDR2 (germline): SNHLY, FYNNEI. This CDR3 spans 16 amino acids. The germline V and J ends were trimmed by 3 bases and 4 bases, with 17 bases remaining between them. CDR3 coding DNA: TGTGCCAGCAGTGACCCGGGGTTATCGGGAGCAGATACGCAGTATTTT. Translated, it gives CASSDPGLSGADTQYF.

The chain joins TRBV4-1 to TRBJ2-3; 10 nucleotides agree with TRBD2. CDR3 length: 16 residues. Germline CDR1 and CDR2: MGHRA and YSYEKL. J was trimmed by 5 bases and V by 0 bases; bases with no gene match: 5. The DNA for the CDR3 is TGCGCCAGCAGCCAAGAATCTAGCGGGAGACGAGATACGCAGTATTTT. Translating gives CASSQESSGRRDTQYF.

This chain joins TRBV19 and TRBJ1-4; 9 bases agree with TRBD1. The CDR3 has 15 residues. Germline-derived CDR1 and CDR2 are LNHDA and SQIVND (reference sequence). V lost 7 bases, J lost 3 bases, and 6 bases stayed unmatched. The chain's CDR3 is CASTDRGMANEKLFF. The CDR3 DNA is TGTGCCAGTACAGACAGGGGGATGGCTAATGAAAAACTGTTTTTT.

This chain connects TRBV10-1 to TRBJ2-5; the D gene is possibly TRBD1 (6 bases). CDR1 WNHNN and CDR2 SYGVQD come from the germline V gene (reference sequence). The germline V and J ends were trimmed by 4 bases and 3 bases, with 9 bases remaining between them. The CDR3 is 13 amino acids. The CDR3 bases are TGCGCCAGCAGTGCGGCAGGGGAAGAGACCCAGTACTTC. Encoded protein: CASSAAGEETQYF.

The chain has TRBV6-6 and TRBJ1-5, with TRBD1 identical over 9 bases. V lost 6 bases, J lost 4 bases, and 22 bases stayed unmatched. Germline loops: CDR1 MNHNY, CDR2 SVGAGI (reference sequence). This CDR3 has 20 residues. CDR3 sequence reads: CASSTNAPGQGKGGNQPQHF. CDR3 sequence (DNA): TGTGCCAGCAGCACTAACGCCCCGGGACAGGGTAAGGGAGGGAATCAGCCCCAGCATTTT.

This clone has only a few counts. The genes are TRBV10-3 and TRBJ1-2; D possibly corresponds to TRBD1 (5 bases). The CDR3 covers 14 residues. Germline V gives CDR1 ENHRY, CDR2 SYGVKD. Trimming removed 5 bases from V and 0 bases from J, with 10 bases in between. The CDR3 here is CAISTGSSNYGYTF. The DNA for the CDR3 is TGTGCCATCAGTACAGGTTCCTCTAACTATGGCTACACCTTC.

The CDR3 loop reads CASSSPGLAGGETQYF. The CDR3 region has the DNA TGTGCCAGCAGCTCTCCCGGCCTAGCGGGAGGGGAGACCCAGTACTTC. The V and J genes are TRBV7-2 and TRBJ2-5; the match to TRBD2 covers 12 bases. CDR1 is SGHTA, CDR2 FQGNSA, per germline. J was trimmed by 5 bases and V by 4 bases; bases with no gene match: 8. This CDR3 has 16 residues.

The rearrangement joins TRBV11-2 to TRBJ2-7; the match to TRBD1 covers 7 bases. V lost 3 bases, J lost 0 bases, and 8 bases stayed unmatched. Germline V lookup: CDR1 SGHAT, CDR2 FQNNGV. The CDR3 is 16 amino acids. The CDR3 coding sequence is TGTGCCAGCAGCTTCCACTGGGACAGCAGCTCCTACGAGCAGTACTTC. Amino acids: CASSFHWDSSSYEQYF.

The rearrangement joins TRBV5-4 to TRBJ2-7, with 7 positions matching TRBD2. With V trimmed by 3 bases and J by 6 bases, 9 bases remained unmatched. The CDR3 covers 14 residues. Per germline, CDR1 SGHNT and CDR2 YYREEE (reference sequence). CDR3 amino acids: CASSSRRGDREQYF. CDR3 nucleotides: TGTGCCAGCAGCTCCAGACGGGGGGATCGCGAGCAGTACTTC.

V and J are TRBV5-4 and TRBJ1-2; a weak D match, TRBD1 (5 bases). The CDR3 contains 13 residues. Trimming pared 4 bases from V and 3 bases from J, leaving 10 bases between. Germline V gene data show CDR1 as SGHNT and CDR2 as YYREEE (reference sequence). This CDR3 reads CASSPGGDYGYTF. CDR3 in DNA: TGTGCCAGCAGCCCTGGGGGGGACTATGGCTACACCTTC.

V usage is TRBV27 and J usage is TRBJ1-1; D may be TRBD1 (5 bases). CDR1 is MNHEY and CDR2 is SMNVEV in the germline V gene (reference sequence). Trimming pared 2 bases from V and 6 bases from J, leaving 22 bases between. CDR3 size: 17 residues. CDR3 bases: TGTGCCAGCAGTTTAGCTTTGGCAGGGAGGGTCGGTGCTGAAGCTTTCTTT. It encodes CASSLALAGRVGAEAFF.

J is TRBJ2-7 and V is TRBV19, with a possible D match to TRBD1 (5 bases). Germline-derived CDR1 and CDR2 are LNHDA and SQIVND (reference sequence). V lost 3 bases and J 7 bases, leaving 16 bases between the germline ends. The CDR3 totals 14 residues. The CDR3 is CASSMGPMLGEQYF. CDR3 coding DNA: TGTGCCAGTAGTATGGGGCCGATGTTGGGGGAGCAGTACTTC.

This clone was seen a handful of times. The CDR3 loop reads CASSISRTSHEQYF. In DNA, the CDR3 is TGTGCCAGCAGTATCAGCCGGACTAGCCACGAGCAGTACTTC. The chain has TRBV27 and TRBJ2-7; 8 nucleotides agree with TRBD2. The CDR3 totals 14 residues. The germline CDR1 and CDR2 sequences are MNHEY and SMNVEV (reference sequence). V lost 5 bases to trimming and J lost 5 bases; unmatched junction nucleotides: 8.

This clone was detected many times. The chain combines TRBV27 with TRBJ1-6; D not resolved. The V and J ends lost 6 bases and 10 bases respectively, with 16 bases between them. There are 14 residues in the CDR3. Germline lookup yields CDR1 MNHEY and CDR2 SMNVEV (reference sequence). This chain's CDR3 is CASSLQPFVSPLHF. CDR3 nucleotide sequence: TGTGCCAGCAGCCTACAGCCATTTGTGTCACCCCTCCACTTT.

This chain joins TRBV6-5 and TRBJ2-5, with 11 bases that match TRBD2. V shed 5 bases and J 3 bases; nucleotides not matched to a gene: 5. The CDR3 loop spans 15 amino acids. Germline V lookup: CDR1 MNHEY, CDR2 SVGAGI. CDR3 sequence: CASSLAGGFEETQYF. The CDR3 coding sequence is TGTGCCAGCAGTCTAGCGGGAGGTTTTGAAGAGACCCAGTACTTC.

V is TRBV20-1 and J is TRBJ2-1; 9 bases align to TRBD2. The CDR3 is 14 amino acids. CDR1 DFQATT and CDR2 SNEGSKA come from the germline V gene (reference sequence). The J segment lost 0 bases and the V segment lost 3 bases, leaving 0 bases of the junction unmatched. This chain's CDR3 is CSASSGSSYNEQFF. The CDR3 DNA is TGCAGTGCTAGTAGCGGGAGCTCCTACAATGAGCAGTTCTTC.

The rearrangement links TRBV2 to TRBJ1-4; D is perhaps TRBD1 (6 bases). This CDR3 comprises 16 residues. The germline V gene encodes CDR1 SNHLY and CDR2 FYNNEI. V shed 6 bases and J shed 0 bases, with 14 bases lying between them. CDR3 in amino acids: CASRRGTATTNEKLFF. As DNA, the CDR3 is TGTGCCAGCAGGAGGGGGACGGCTACAACTAATGAAAAACTGTTTTTT.

The rearrangement uses TRBV14 and TRBJ1-1; D remains unclear. Deletions cut 0 bases from V and 0 bases from J, with 5 bases between. Per the germline V gene, CDR1 is SGHDN and CDR2 is FVKESK. The length of the CDR3 is 14 residues. CDR3 sequence (DNA): TGTGCCAGCAGCCAAGATACGGTGAACACTGAAGCTTTCTTT. Residues: CASSQDTVNTEAFF.

The rearrangement links TRBV18 to TRBJ2-1, with a weak D call TRBD2 (6 bases). The CDR3 is made up of 15 amino acids. V was pared by 4 bases and J by 1 base, with 11 bases between. Germline CDR1 KGHSH, CDR2 LQKENI. In nucleotides, the CDR3 is TGTGCCAGCTCACTACTAGCCTTTTCCTACAATGAGCAGTTCTTC. It yields the protein CASSLLAFSYNEQFF.

V is TRBV21-1 and J is TRBJ2-3; the table calls TRBD1, which could not be checked here. TRBV21-1 is described as a pseudogene. The CDR3 sequence is 14 residues long. The CDR3 region is CASSTTGSTDTQYF. For the CDR3, the DNA is TGTGCCAGCAGCACCACAGGAAGCACAGATACGCAGTATTTT.

The chain combines TRBV7-3 with TRBJ1-3, with D perhaps TRBD1 (6 bases). This CDR3 comprises 17 residues. V was trimmed by 2 bases and J by 2 bases, leaving 16 bases between them. Germline values: CDR1 SGHTA, CDR2 FQGTGA. The CDR3 DNA follows: TGTGCCAGCAGCTTAGATCAACCAGGGGTTGCTGGAAACACCATATATTTT. The encoded protein is CASSLDQPGVAGNTIYF.

This clone came up many times. The rearrangement uses TRBV28 and TRBJ1-2; D might be TRBD1 (6 bases). V was cut by 7 bases and J by 5 bases, with 23 bases left in between. The germline V gene has CDR1 MDHEN and CDR2 SYDVKM. This CDR3 has 16 residues. For the CDR3, the DNA is TGTGCCAGCATCACCTCATCCCCAACAGGGTGGTATGGCTACACCTTC. As protein: CASITSSPTGWYGYTF.

V usage is TRBV5-1 and J usage is TRBJ2-1; D call uncertain. V shed 0 bases and J shed 8 bases, with 15 bases lying between them. This CDR3 contains 15 residues. Germline CDR1 reads SGHRS; CDR2 reads YFSETQ. The CDR3: CASSLGAGGPHEQFF. In DNA form, the CDR3 reads TGCGCCAGCAGCTTGGGGGCCGGTGGCCCCCATGAGCAGTTCTTC.

The rearrangement joins TRBV7-2 to TRBJ1-2, with 7 positions matching TRBD1. Germline CDR1 is SGHTA and CDR2 is FQGNSA. The CDR3 sequence is 16 residues long. Trimming took 0 bases from V and 7 from J; bases not matched to a gene: 11. Here the CDR3 DNA reads TGTGCCAGCAGCTTAGCAAGACAGGGCAGGGGCGGTGGCTACACCTTC. As protein: CASSLARQGRGGGYTF.

The gene calls are TRBV7-2 and TRBJ1-2; D remains ambiguous. The length of the CDR3 is 15 residues. Per germline, CDR1 SGHTA and CDR2 FQGNSA. V was trimmed by 1 base and J by 0 bases, leaving 9 bases between them. The DNA of the CDR3 is TGTGCCAGCAGCTTAGGGTTAGGAGCTAACTATGGCTACACCTTC. Encoded protein: CASSLGLGANYGYTF.

The V call is TRBV18, the J call TRBJ2-3, with 7 nucleotides matching TRBD1. J lost 5 bases, V lost 2 bases, and 7 bases had no gene match. CDR3 length: 15 residues. Per the germline V gene, CDR1 is KGHSH and CDR2 is LQKENI. The CDR3 loop reads CASSPATGNQDTQYF. The CDR3 DNA is TGTGCCAGCTCACCAGCGACAGGGAATCAAGATACGCAGTATTTT.

V is TRBV7-2 and J is TRBJ1-2; unclear D gene. Germline CDR1 SGHTA, CDR2 FQGNSA. The V end was cut by 2 bases, the J end by 8 bases, with 15 bases between. The CDR3 is 14 residues long. This CDR3 reads CASSLKSRYDGYTF. CDR3 DNA sequence: TGTGCCAGCAGCTTAAAGTCGAGGTACGACGGCTACACCTTC.

The chain is built from TRBV11-2 and TRBJ2-7; D is uncertain. This CDR3 comprises 13 residues. V lost 5 bases and J 4 bases, leaving 12 bases between the germline ends. Germline V gives CDR1 SGHAT, CDR2 FQNNGV. Here the CDR3 reads CASSTTLDYEQYF. Here the CDR3 DNA reads TGTGCCAGCAGCACGACATTAGATTACGAGCAGTACTTC.